The T cell receptor beta chain under discussion was sequenced for a study of glioma-infiltrating T cells. The iRepertoire nested amplicon-rescue multiplex PCR amplified TCR alpha and beta CDR3s from RNA. One-step reverse transcription and amplification started from approximately 100-400 ng of tissue mRNA or PBMC total RNA. From the multiplex PCR reads, TCRdb called clonotypes with MiXCR, one entry per CDR3 protein. The sample has about 180,000 distinct CDR3 sequences, about 47% seen once. Germline values: CDR1 MNHEY, CDR2 SMNVEV (reference sequence). The V and J ends lost 4 bases and 5 bases respectively, with 14 bases between them. There are 14 residues in the CDR3. Study outcomes and limitations: Very few CDR3 sequences were shared between tissue and blood. Tissue-blood divergence was below expectation in non-neoplastic patients, above in gliomas.

In its sample, this clonotype was seen many times. Its antigen is unknown. The receptor was isolated from a human donor with low-grade glioma or glioblastoma, undergoing nonglioma brain surgery, or in good health (not recorded which). This rearrangement joins TRBV27 to TRBJ1-1; no definite D call. The material sequenced was glioma tissue, nonneoplastic brain tissue, or PBMCs (not recorded which). Here the CDR3 DNA reads TGTGCCAGCAGTTCCCCCGGTCGTGGTACTGAAGCTTTCTTT. It translates to CASSSPGRGTEAFF.